This T cell receptor (beta chain) derives from a study of post-analysis software for immune sequencing data. Every TCR beta cDNA library bore unique molecular identifiers. MiXCR, applied by TCRdb to the PCR reads, yields one record per CDR3 protein. This table holds some 160,000 distinct CDR3 sequences, under 40% found once. In the case of this clonotype: Antigen specificity is unknown.

CDR1 and CDR2 from the germline V gene are SGHVS and FQNEAQ. The CDR3 totals 18 residues. V shed 3 bases and J shed 0 bases, with 18 bases lying between them. General study findings and limits: The normalized Chao1 diversity of multiple sclerosis patients was significantly lower than that of controls. When the samples were clustered directly with F measure, those that had been prepared in the same batch showed strong co-clustering.

The sequencing here drew on blood, taken after autologous hematopoietic stem cell transplantation. This receptor was identified in a girl aged 5-17 years with multiple sclerosis. V is TRBV7-8 and J is TRBJ2-1; maybe TRBD1 (6 bases). The CDR3 DNA reads TGTGCCAGCAGCTTGAGAACAGGGCCCTACAGCTCCTACAATGAGCAGTTCTTC. This translates into CASSLRTGPYSSYNEQFF.